A selection of T cell receptor beta chains follows, all from one sample in a study of vaccination and CD4 T cells after COVID-19. MiXCR, run by TCRdb on the PCR reads, gives a single entry per CDR3 protein. In the table there are some 26,000 distinct CDR3 sequences, under 65% of which are singletons. This specimen was CD4+ T cells from blood, taken about 7 months after SARS-CoV-2 vaccination. These receptors came from a human donor who had recovered from COVID-19. CDR3s include the opening cysteine and the closing phenylalanine or tryptophan. D genes are given only for firm matches. Clone size is stated in some rows and not others, as once, few, many or a class when expanded.

-	-	TRBV4-1	TRBJ1-5	CASSQDRGLGQPQHF	TGCGCCAGCAGCCAAGATCGGGGACTCGGTCAGCCCCAGCATTTT
-	-	TRBV15	TRBJ1-1	CATSRDKALLAEAFF	TGTGCCACCAGCAGAGACAAAGCCCTTCTGGCTGAAGCTTTCTTT
-	-	TRBV20-1	TRBJ1-5	CSARETGGKGQPQHF	TGCAGTGCTAGAGAAACAGGCGGAAAAGGCCAGCCCCAGCATTTT
-	few	TRBV20-1	TRBJ2-7	CSARDYDGSYEQYF	TGCAGTGCTAGAGATTATGACGGTTCCTACGAGCAGTACTTC
-	few	TRBV27	TRBJ2-7	CASSLGLGGTTYEQYF	TGTGCCAGCAGTCTCGGGTTGGGGGGAACTACCTACGAGCAGTACTTC
-	-	TRBV11-1	TRBJ1-2	CASSLIGTYGYTF	TGTGCCAGCAGCTTAATCGGGACGTATGGCTACACCTTC
-	-	TRBV27	TRBJ1-3	CASSPGQGYGNTIYF	TGTGCCAGCAGTCCGGGTCAGGGGTACGGAAACACCATATATTTT
TRBD1	once	TRBV20-1	TRBJ2-3	CSANPGQGGDTQYF	TGCAGTGCAAACCCGGGACAGGGGGGAGATACGCAGTATTTT
-	few	TRBV27	TRBJ2-1	CATLPRGTNEQFF	TGTGCCACCTTACCTCGGGGGACTAATGAGCAGTTCTTC
-	-	TRBV20-1	TRBJ2-1	CSARDPAVSYNEQFF	TGCAGTGCTAGAGATCCAGCGGTCTCCTACAATGAGCAGTTCTTC
-	-	TRBV10-3	TRBJ1-6	CAIKTLRGPKTVHF	TGTGCCATCAAGACTCTCCGGGGACCAAAAACTGTCCACTTT
-	-	TRBV7-3	TRBJ1-1	CASSQDGGGNTEAFF	TGCGCCAGCAGCCAAGATGGGGGAGGGAACACTGAAGCTTTCTTT
-	few	TRBV7-8	TRBJ2-3	CASSLRDTQYF	TGTGCCAGCAGCTTACGAGATACGCAGTATTTT
TRBD2	few	TRBV7-6	TRBJ2-7	CASSPLTSGGSGTGEQYF	TGTGCCAGCAGCCCATTGACTAGCGGGGGGTCTGGGACCGGCGAGCAGTACTTC
-	-	TRBV28	TRBJ2-2	CASAGSTGELFF	TGTGCCAGCGCAGGGAGTACCGGGGAGCTGTTTTTT
TRBD1	-	TRBV15	TRBJ2-7	CATSRSAGDRGRYEQYF	TGTGCCACCAGCAGATCTGCGGGGGACAGGGGCCGATACGAGCAGTACTTC
TRBD1	-	TRBV12-3/TRBV12-4	TRBJ2-5	CASSPRTGAETQYF	TGTGCCAGCAGTCCACGAACAGGGGCCGAGACCCAGTACTTC
-	-	TRBV15	TRBJ2-3	CATSRDLNYFTDTQYF	TGTGCCACCAGCAGAGATCTTAACTATTTCACAGATACGCAGTATTTT
-	-	TRBV21-1	TRBJ2-7	CASFKGGRTSHEQYF	TGTGCCAGCTTTAAAGGTGGACGGACATCCCACGAGCAGTACTTC
TRBD1	-	TRBV6-4	TRBJ2-7	CASSTGAHNYEQYF	TGTGCCAGCAGCACAGGGGCACATAACTACGAGCAGTACTTC
-	-	TRBV27	TRBJ2-7	CASSSLTRSGYEQYF	TGTGCCAGCAGTTCCCTGACTAGGTCGGGTTACGAGCAGTACTTC
TRBD1	-	TRBV28	TRBJ2-7	CASSLTGGSEQYF	TGTGCCAGCAGTTTGACAGGGGGAAGCGAGCAGTACTTC
-	few	TRBV29-1	TRBJ2-5	CSVEDRETQYF	TGCAGCGTTGAAGATCGGGAGACCCAGTACTTC
TRBD2	-	TRBV9	TRBJ2-5	CASSGTSGIETQYF	TGTGCCAGCAGCGGGACTAGCGGGATTGAGACCCAGTACTTC
-	few	TRBV7-3	TRBJ2-1	CASSSGPEGTNEQFF	TGTGCCAGCAGCTCGGGACCAGAGGGAACCAATGAGCAGTTCTTC
-	-	TRBV29-1	TRBJ2-5	CSVWGWETQYF	TGCAGCGTTTGGGGATGGGAGACCCAGTACTTC
-	-	TRBV29-1	TRBJ2-5	CSVDGGGQETQYF	TGCAGCGTCGATGGAGGGGGGCAGGAGACCCAGTACTTC
TRBD1	-	TRBV7-9	TRBJ2-1	CASSFRDRGDNEQFF	TGTGCCAGCAGCTTCCGGGACAGGGGCGACAATGAGCAGTTCTTC
-	-	TRBV6-1	TRBJ1-2	CATSTEPGGGYTF	TGTGCCACTTCGACAGAGCCCGGGGGTGGCTACACCTTC
-	-	TRBV28	TRBJ2-6	CASSQDSWTGANVLTF	TGCGCCAGCAGCCAAGATTCGTGGACAGGGGCCAACGTCCTGACTTTC
-	few	TRBV6-1	TRBJ1-6	CAGKRSGDSPLHF	TGTGCCGGGAAAAGGTCTGGTGATTCACCCCTCCACTTT
-	-	TRBV5-1	TRBJ1-2	CASSLEGGYGYTF	TGCGCCAGCAGCTTGGAGGGGGGGTATGGCTACACCTTC
-	-	TRBV7-9	TRBJ1-1	CASSPLDGGANTEAFF	TGTGCCAGCAGCCCATTGGATGGAGGGGCGAACACTGAAGCTTTCTTT
TRBD2	-	TRBV10-3	TRBJ2-5	CAISRTSGGQETQYF	TGTGCCATCAGTAGGACTAGCGGGGGGCAAGAGACCCAGTACTTC
-	few	TRBV7-7	TRBJ1-1	CASSLGDITEAFF	TGTGCTAGCAGCTTAGGGGACATCACTGAAGCTTTCTTT
TRBD2	once	TRBV14	TRBJ2-3	CASSRGDYLRTDTQYF	TGTGCCAGCAGCCGCGGGGACTACCTCCGCACAGATACGCAGTATTTT
TRBD1	-	TRBV7-9	TRBJ1-3	CASSAPGTGSGNTIYF	TGTGCCAGCAGCGCCCCGGGGACAGGGTCTGGAAACACCATATATTTT
TRBD2	few	TRBV6-1	TRBJ2-3	CASSGLAGGTDTQYF	TGTGCCAGCAGTGGACTAGCGGGAGGCACAGATACGCAGTATTTT
-	-	TRBV4-3	TRBJ2-3	CASSRLRRDQEGQYF	TGCGCCAGCAGCCGGTTAAGAAGGGACCAGGAGGGGCAGTATTTT
-	-	TRBV7-9	TRBJ2-5	CASSPRASQETQYF	TGTGCCAGCAGCCCCAGGGCAAGCCAAGAGACCCAGTACTTC
-	few	TRBV7-3	TRBJ2-5	CASSPMPGETQYF	TGTGCCAGCAGCCCAATGCCGGGAGAGACCCAGTACTTC
-	few	TRBV27	TRBJ1-2	CASSPIRDLWGYTF	TGTGCCAGCAGTCCCATCCGGGACTTATGGGGCTACACCTTC
TRBD2	-	TRBV7-2	TRBJ2-7	CASSSTSVSYEQYF	TGTGCCAGCAGCTCGACTAGCGTCTCCTACGAGCAGTACTTC
-	-	TRBV6-4	TRBJ1-6	CASSDRDNSPLHF	TGTGCCAGCAGTGACAGGGATAATTCACCCCTCCACTTT
TRBD2	-	TRBV6-1	TRBJ2-1	CASSPGLAGVGEQFF	TGTGCCAGCAGCCCCGGGCTAGCGGGAGTGGGGGAGCAGTTCTTC
-	-	TRBV11-2	TRBJ2-5	CASSSYRTQETQYF	TGTGCCAGCAGCTCCTACAGGACCCAAGAGACCCAGTACTTC
-	-	TRBV28	TRBJ2-7	CASRRRGRGSYEQYF	TGTGCCAGCAGGAGGCGGGGCAGGGGTTCCTACGAGCAGTACTTC
TRBD1	-	TRBV24-1	TRBJ2-7	CATSDFTGTGVYEQYF	TGTGCCACCAGTGATTTCACCGGGACAGGGGTATACGAGCAGTACTTC
-	-	TRBV5-6	TRBJ2-5	CASSLASLATPQETQYF	TGTGCCAGCAGCTTGGCCAGTCTGGCAACCCCCCAAGAGACCCAGTACTTC
-	-	TRBV18	TRBJ1-5	CASSLQVSNQPQHF	TGTGCCAGCTCACTACAGGTTAGCAATCAGCCCCAGCATTTT
-	few	TRBV6-1	TRBJ1-2	CASRGGVLGYTF	TGTGCCAGCAGGGGGGGGGTCCTTGGCTACACCTTC
TRBD1	few	TRBV7-2	TRBJ1-5	CASSRTGAQNQPQHF	TGTGCCAGCAGCCGGACAGGGGCTCAGAATCAGCCCCAGCATTTT
TRBD1	-	TRBV7-8	TRBJ2-7	CASSTAGTGSYEQYF	TGTGCCAGCAGCACCGCCGGGACAGGGTCCTACGAGCAGTACTTC
TRBD1	few	TRBV7-3	TRBJ2-3	CASSLGQGTDTQYF	TGTGCCAGCAGCTTGGGACAGGGTACAGATACGCAGTATTTT
-	-	TRBV28	TRBJ1-1	CATGPDTEAFF	TGTGCCACTGGCCCTGACACTGAAGCTTTCTTT